The entry that follows covers one T cell receptor (beta chain) sequence. This sample was included in a study of CD8 T cells in Susac syndrome. The authors reverse transcribed roughly 0.45 to 1 ug RNA with random hexamers. Amplification of TCR beta CDR3 used immunoSEQ multiplex PCR across 54 Vbeta and 13 Jbeta. MiXCR, run by TCRdb on the immunoSEQ multiplex PCR reads, gives a single entry per CDR3 protein. Among fewer than 250,000 distinct CDR3 sequences listed, about 90% were seen once. V gave up 4 bases and J gave up 4 bases, with 14 bases separating them. The CDR3 consists of 14 residues. The germline gives CDR1 MNHEY, CDR2 SMNVEV (reference sequence). CD8+ and CD4+ T cells from blood underwent TCR beta sequencing. It was negative isolation that provided the CD8+ and CD4+ T cells, whereas TEMRA cells were enriched by FACS.

The chain carries TRBV27 and TRBJ2-7; possible D gene TRBD1, 6 bases. The clonotype was recovered from a human donor with multiple sclerosis. Sequences were obtained from CD8+ T cells from PBMCs. The CDR3 loop is CASSSPGQPYEQYF. In DNA, the CDR3 is TGTGCCAGCAGTTCGCCGGGACAACCTTACGAGCAGTACTTC.